This T cell receptor (beta chain) was found in a study of T cell responses to AZD1222 COVID-19 vaccine (dated by TCRdb to the early 2020s). Concerning the study at large: A total of more than 230 trial participants underwent TCR sequencing, of whom around 200 received two doses of AZD1222 and about 26 received two doses of the MenACWY control vaccine. Enrollment into the trials was organized by age into subgroups of 18-55, 56-69 and 70-plus years, and those subgroups contained approximately 160, 26 and 62 TCR-sequenced participants, respectively. Study-wide conclusions, independent of this receptor: Conclusions about previously exposed vaccinees are limited because only five to seven AZD1222 recipients were SARS-CoV-2 seropositive at baseline. After two AZD1222 doses, spike-specific TCR breadth and depth were significantly higher than at day 0 and than in MenACWY recipients. No day 14 peak-response samples were available, so repertoires were characterized only after the peak T cell response. Most participants were white British and females outnumbered males, and the authors suggested that clonal diversity may have been underestimated. The whole spike protein was spanned by vaccine-associated CD4 TCRs, and dominant responses were seen in regions 160-218 and 743-854. Nearly half of unique spike-specific TCRs reportedly recognized epitopes outside regions mutated in the B.1.351 and B.1.1.7 variants. The 56-69-year group was small, and its depth increase did not reach significance, likely because of low power.

According to the study, the label for this sample's time point signals: about 28 days (+/-7) after the second vaccine dose. AZD1222 recipients with second doses at about 4 weeks or about 12 weeks were pooled, because spike-specific TCR depth and breadth did not differ between schedules. The vaccinee samples were drawn from two UK trials, COV001 and COV002, one of which was a single-blind randomized controlled phase 2/3 trial testing AZD1222 (ChAdOx1 nCoV-19) in healthy adults. Trial participant PBMC samples were collected at day 0 and day 28 after the second dose for TCRbeta chain sequencing. The CDR3 regions of human TCRbeta chains were subjected to immunosequencing. Per the original workflow: Repertoire TCRs were checked for matches against a reference library of SARS-CoV-2-specific TCRs that had been generated using the MIRA antigen-specificity platform. Breadth was defined as the fraction of unique TCRs that were SARS-CoV-2-associated, and depth was defined as the fraction of total T cells that were SARS-CoV-2-associated. Using the MIRA data, each spike-specific TCR was assigned both to the spike region to which the TCR was reactive and to a CD4 or CD8 class. Log10-transformed breadth and depth values were compared by one-way ANOVA with Sidak's multiple comparisons tests. Entries here come from immuneACCESS through TCRdb and include only in-frame sequences with V and J called. Some clones fail to appear in such tables; in the studies checked, an unresolved V gene covers under half of the shortfall, and the cause of the remainder is unknown. Clone size and the V and J calls come from that table; the DNA yielded D and trimming. The sample table contains around 140,000 clones; only one count was recorded for around 92% of them. The ten top clones hold 3.6% of the sample.

Trimming costs V 5 bases and J 2 bases, and their ends lie 11 bases apart. The germline V gene supplies CDR1 MNHNS and CDR2 SASEGT. Including cysteine and phenylalanine, the CDR3 has 14 amino acids. Only CDR3 DNA is held: 42 bases, read in frame from base 1. Concerning this clone: Its binding antigen is unknown. One base away there is no much larger clone; base qualities are not given.

The chain is made from TRBV6-1 and TRBJ2-3; the D gene assignment is ambiguous. The receptor was isolated from an adult who received the AZD1222 COVID-19 vaccine. The sequences come from peripheral blood, collected 28 days after the second AZD1222 dose. The sequenced DNA: TGTGCCAGCAGTTATATGACACTCACAGATACGCAGTATTTT. Its amino acids are CASSYMTLTDTQYF.